Following are 21 T cell receptor beta chains from one sample sequenced in a study of blood T cell repertoires in COVID-19. The table came from immunoSEQ multiplex PCR; TCRdb's copy has only in-frame clones and leaves some out. The sample holds 200,000 to 250,000 clones, 86% seen once. Sequences were obtained from PBMCs or T cells enriched from blood (not recorded which). Every receptor here comes from a woman between 45 and 60 years old who had recovered from COVID-19.

The rearrangement links TRBV18 to TRBJ1-3, with 7 bases identical to TRBD1. The V and J ends lost 4 bases and 0 bases, in that order; junction bases with no gene match: 6. This CDR3 has 16 amino acids. The germline CDR1 and CDR2 sequences are KGHSH and LQKENI. CDR3 sequence reads: CASSQGQPNSGNTIYF. As DNA, the CDR3 is TGTGCCAGCTCACAGGGACAGCCTAACTCTGGAAACACCATATATTTT. The complete variable domain, with remaining parts taken from reference TRBV18 and TRBJ1-3, reads NAGVMQNPRHLVRRRGQEARLRCSPMKGHSHVYWYRQLPEEGLKFMVYLQKENIIDESGMPKERFSAEFPKEGPSILRIQQVVRGDSAAYFCASSQGQPNSGNTIYFGEGSWLTVV.

The chain recombines TRBV7-3 with TRBJ2-2; 8 bases map to TRBD1. CDR1 is SGHTA, CDR2 FQGTGA, per germline. The V segment lost 2 bases and the J segment 6 bases; nucleotides outside the gene matches: 5. CDR3 length: 15 residues. CDR3 DNA sequence: TGTGCCAGCAGCTTACTACAGGGGGTTGCCGGGGAGCTGTTTTTT. It is translated as CASSLLQGVAGELFF.

The V call is TRBV6-5, the J call TRBJ1-2, with 8 bases that match TRBD1. J lost 10 bases, V lost 2 bases, and 12 bases had no gene match. Germline V gene lookup returns CDR1 MNHEY and CDR2 SVGAGI. This CDR3 contains 15 residues. The CDR3 region has the DNA TGTGCCAGCAGTTACCCTTCTCAGGGGGCGAGGGACTACACCTTC. It encodes CASSYPSQGARDYTF.

This clone was counted only a few times. This chain joins TRBV7-2 and TRBJ1-1; D ambiguous. V shed 1 base and J shed 0 bases, with 6 bases lying between them. CDR3 size: 14 residues. The V gene's germline CDR1 is SGHTA and CDR2 FQGNSA. The CDR3 here is CASSLGRMNTEAFF. DNA of the CDR3: TGTGCCAGCAGCTTAGGGCGGATGAACACTGAAGCTTTCTTT.

This clone appeared a single time. V and J are TRBV2 and TRBJ1-5; D remains ambiguous. V was pared by 6 bases and J by 1 base, with 13 bases between. This CDR3 has 15 amino acids. Looked up from germline, CDR1 is SNHLY and CDR2 is FYNNEI. CDR3 bases: TGTGCCAGCAGCCCCGGGATAATGAGCAATCAGCCCCAGCATTTT. Translation: CASSPGIMSNQPQHF.

In this sample, this clone turned up a few times. The rearrangement joins TRBV11-3 to TRBJ2-1; 9 positions match TRBD2. The CDR3 contains 18 residues. Unmatched junction bases numbered 12, after V lost 1 base and J lost 5 bases. Germline V gives CDR1 SGHNT, CDR2 YENEEA. The CDR3 DNA follows: TGTGCCAGCAGCTTAGGTGACCCGCTACGCGGGGGGGACAATGAGCAGTTCTTC. Residues: CASSLGDPLRGGDNEQFF. Combining the CDR3 with reference TRBV11-3 and TRBJ2-1 gives the whole variable domain EAGVVQSPRYKIIEKKQPVAFWCNPISGHNTLYWYLQNLGQGPELLIRYENEEAVDDSQLPKDRFSAERLKGVDSTLKIQPAELGDSAVYLCASSLGDPLRGGDNEQFFGPGTRLTVL.

The rearrangement links TRBV4-2 to TRBJ1-3, with a tentative D call TRBD1 (5 bases). CDR3 length: 18 residues. CDR1 and CDR2 from the germline V gene are LGHNA and YNFKEQ. Trimming took 4 bases from V and 0 from J, leaving 19 bases between them. The CDR3 DNA follows: TGTGCCAGCAGCCCCAGACTCCTACAGGACCCCTCTGGAAACACCATATATTTT. Translated: CASSPRLLQDPSGNTIYF.

The chain uses TRBV5-1 and TRBJ1-2; D call uncertain. This CDR3 has 15 residues. Germline CDR1 is SGHRS and CDR2 is YFSETQ. Trimming cost V 2 bases and J 5 bases, with 16 bases left between them. CDR3 nucleotide sequence: TGCGCCAGCAGCTTAGAGGGCCCCAGCGTGTATGGCTACACCTTC. Its translation is CASSLEGPSVYGYTF.

This sequence joins TRBV7-8 and TRBJ2-7; 13 bases fit TRBD2. V shed 0 bases and J 0 bases; nucleotides not matched to a gene: 5. This CDR3 contains 18 residues. Germline CDR1 SGHVS, CDR2 FQNEAQ. CDR3 DNA: TGTGCCAGCAGCTTAGCGGGTGGACTAGCGGGGGACTCCTACGAGCAGTACTTC. Translating gives CASSLAGGLAGDSYEQYF.

A single count supports this clone. The chain links TRBV6-2 or TRBV6-3 to TRBJ1-2; D may be TRBD1 (5 bases). Germline CDR1 is MNHEY and CDR2 is SVGEGT. This CDR3 contains 14 residues. The V end lost 3 bases, the J end lost 2 bases, and 10 bases lay between the germline ends. CDR3 sequence reads: CASSYRQGNYGYTF. DNA for the CDR3: TGTGCCAGCAGTTATCGGCAGGGAAACTATGGCTACACCTTC.

This chain uses TRBV4-3 with TRBJ2-2; 11 nucleotides line up with TRBD1. CDR1 LGHNA and CDR2 YSLEER come from the germline V gene. Trimming removed 3 bases from V and 5 bases from J; junction bases left unmatched: 5. The CDR3 is 16 residues long. The CDR3 loop is CASSQGTGGYTGELFF. The DNA for the CDR3 is TGCGCCAGCAGCCAGGGGACAGGGGGTTATACCGGGGAGCTGTTTTTT.

The genes are TRBV5-1 and TRBJ1-4; 7 bases line up with TRBD1. Germline V lookup: CDR1 SGHRS, CDR2 YFSETQ. The CDR3 runs 15 residues. V trimming: 0 bases; J trimming: 3 bases; junction bases outside the gene matches: 2. In DNA, the CDR3 is TGCGCCAGCAGCTTGGTAGGACAGGCTAATGAAAAACTGTTTTTT. Amino acids: CASSLVGQANEKLFF.

V gene TRBV28 combines with J gene TRBJ2-7, with 7 positions matching TRBD2. The germline CDR1 and CDR2 sequences are MDHEN and SYDVKM. V shed 2 bases, J shed 6 bases, and the junction held 10 bases outside the gene matches. The CDR3 is made up of 15 amino acids. CDR3 amino acids: CASSLGGGGPSEQYF. In nucleotides, the CDR3 is TGTGCCAGCAGTTTAGGGGGGGGAGGGCCGAGCGAGCAGTACTTC.

The chain is built from TRBV5-6 and TRBJ1-2; 7 nucleotides match TRBD1. This CDR3 is 11 amino acids long. The J segment lost 10 bases and the V segment lost 5 bases, leaving 5 bases of the junction unmatched. Per the germline V gene, CDR1 is SGHDT and CDR2 is YYEEEE. The DNA of the CDR3 is TGTGCCAGCAGGTATGACAGGGACTACACCTTC. Protein sequence: CASRYDRDYTF.

The chain links TRBV21-1 to TRBJ2-7; TRBD2 reflects the table's D call only, with no check against the DNA. TRBV21-1 is recorded as a pseudogene. The length of the CDR3 is 17 residues. CDR3 protein: CASSKGPRREGRQEQYF. The CDR3 coding sequence is TGTGCCAGCAGCAAAGGTCCAAGGCGGGAGGGCCGTCAAGAGCAGTACTTC.

The V gene is TRBV7-9, the J gene TRBJ2-1; 8 nucleotides align to TRBD2. V dropped 1 base and J dropped 4; count of bases not matched to a gene: 12. This CDR3 has 18 amino acids. The germline V gene encodes CDR1 SEHNR and CDR2 FQNEAQ (reference sequence). The CDR3 reads CASSLGLRVASGYNEQFF. Written as DNA, the CDR3 is TGTGCCAGCAGCTTAGGGTTGAGAGTGGCTAGCGGGTACAATGAGCAGTTCTTC.

In this sample, this clone turned up a few times. The chain couples TRBV7-3 to TRBJ2-3; 8 bases fit TRBD2. V lost 7 bases to trimming and J lost 8 bases; unmatched junction nucleotides: 17. CDR3 size: 16 residues. The germline gives CDR1 SGHTA, CDR2 FQGTGA. In DNA, the CDR3 is TGTGCCAGCAAGACGGATAGCGGGACGCCTTGGGGTACGCAGTATTTT. Protein: CASKTDSGTPWGTQYF. Full variable domain (remainder filled in from reference TRBV7-3 and TRBJ2-3): GAGVSQTPSNKVTEKGKYVELRCDPISGHTALYWYRQSLGQGPEFLIYFQGTGAADDSGLPNDRFFAVRPEGSVSTLKIQRTERGDSAVYLCASKTDSGTPWGTQYFGPGTRLTVL.

The chain uses TRBV2 and TRBJ2-7, with a possible D match to TRBD2 (6 bases). The germline gives CDR1 SNHLY, CDR2 FYNNEI. V was shortened by 1 base and J by 0 bases, with 10 bases between the two germline ends. The CDR3 has 15 residues. CDR3 nucleotide sequence: TGTGCCAGCAGTGAAGAACGGACTAACTCCTACGAGCAGTACTTC. Translating it yields CASSEERTNSYEQYF.

The chain joins TRBV18 to TRBJ1-3; possible D gene TRBD1, 6 bases. V lost 2 bases to trimming and J lost 2 bases, with 10 bases between them. The CDR3 consists of 15 residues. Germline V lookup: CDR1 KGHSH, CDR2 LQKENI. The CDR3 sequence is CASSPAQGAGNTIYF. The CDR3 DNA reads TGTGCCAGCTCACCAGCACAGGGAGCTGGAAACACCATATATTTT.

The rearrangement links TRBV19 to TRBJ1-2; tentatively, D is TRBD1 (5 bases). The CDR3 covers 15 residues. Trimming removed 6 bases at V and 3 bases at J, with 17 bases between. Germline V lookup: CDR1 LNHDA, CDR2 SQIVND (reference sequence). This CDR3 reads CASRGRQPGDYGYTF. DNA for the CDR3: TGTGCCAGTAGGGGCAGACAGCCTGGGGACTATGGCTACACCTTC.

The chain recombines TRBV18 with TRBJ2-1; D is ambiguous. The V gene lost 2 bases and the J gene lost 4 bases, with 6 bases spanning the gap. Germline V gene sequence: CDR1 KGHSH, CDR2 LQKENI. This CDR3 contains 13 residues. CDR3 in DNA: TGTGCCAGCTCACCAATCCGGTACAATGAGCAGTTCTTC. This encodes CASSPIRYNEQFF.